One and the same sample provided the 31 T cell receptor beta chains below, sequenced in a study of cytomegalovirus exposure and HLA in healthy donors. 60 Vbeta and 13 Jbeta primers were used in PCR. Some clones are missing from TCRdb's copy, which holds only in-frame ones; the method was immunoSEQ multiplex PCR. The sample carries 160,000 or so clones, over 70% recorded once. The sample comprised PBMCs. These receptor sequences come from a woman between 35 and 50 years old in good health and CMV-seropositive.

The CDR3 loop is CASSLGDLYGYTF. The CDR3 DNA reads TGTGCCAGCAGCTTGGGAGACCTATATGGCTACACCTTC. The chain recombines TRBV7-9 with TRBJ1-2; the D is unclear. Trimming removed 3 bases at V and 5 bases at J, with 10 bases between. This CDR3 is 13 amino acids long. Germline lookup yields CDR1 SEHNR and CDR2 FQNEAQ (reference sequence).

This clone was observed many times. The CDR3 loop reads CASSFSGTYEQYF. The CDR3 nucleotides are TGTGCCAGCAGCTTTAGCGGGACCTACGAGCAGTACTTC. The chain uses TRBV7-9 and TRBJ2-7, with 8 bases lining up with TRBD2. Trimming at V came to 3 bases and at J to 2 bases, leaving 0 bases not matched to a gene. CDR1 is SEHNR and CDR2 is FQNEAQ in the germline V gene (reference sequence). The CDR3 loop spans 13 amino acids.

The CDR3 protein is CAWSVRGGVRETQYF. In nucleotides, the CDR3 is TGTGCCTGGAGTGTACGCGGGGGGGTTCGAGAGACCCAGTACTTC. V usage is TRBV30 and J usage is TRBJ2-5, with 9 bases matching TRBD2. The CDR3 has 15 amino acids. J gave up 4 bases and V 0 bases, and 6 bases lay outside the gene matches. Germline lookup yields CDR1 GTSNPN and CDR2 SVGIG (reference sequence).

The V call is TRBV18, the J call TRBJ1-3, with D hard to call. Germline assignment: CDR1 KGHSH and CDR2 LQKENI. The CDR3 runs to 17 residues. Trimming shortened V by 3 bases and J by 0 bases, and 15 bases separated the two germline ends. CDR3 in DNA: TGTGCCAGCTCACCCAACACACATTACAGCTCTGGAAACACCATATATTTT. It encodes CASSPNTHYSSGNTIYF.

The chain combines TRBV29-1 with TRBJ2-3; D might be TRBD2 (6 bases). The V gene's germline CDR1 is SQVTM and CDR2 ANQGSEA. Between the trimmed V and J ends, which lost 5 bases and 1 base, there was a span of 10 bases. The CDR3 loop spans 13 amino acids. This CDR3 reads CSVFSGGTDTQYF. DNA of the CDR3: TGCAGCGTTTTCTCGGGGGGCACAGATACGCAGTATTTT.

This chain links TRBV6-4 with TRBJ1-2, with no clear D. CDR1 is MRHNA and CDR2 is SNTAGT in the germline V gene. The CDR3 sequence is 13 residues long. Trimming removed 3 bases at V and 7 bases at J, with 12 bases between. The CDR3 is CASSDSPVGGYTF. For the CDR3, the DNA is TGTGCCAGCAGTGATAGCCCCGTAGGTGGCTACACCTTC.

The chain couples TRBV28 to TRBJ2-3; 9 bases line up with TRBD2. V dropped 1 base and J dropped 3; count of bases not matched to a gene: 2. This CDR3 region has 15 residues. Looked up from germline, CDR1 is MDHEN and CDR2 is SYDVKM. DNA of the CDR3: TGTGCCAGCAGTTTATTTAGCGGGGGAACAGATACGCAGTATTTT. It encodes CASSLFSGGTDTQYF.

The chain combines TRBV6-1 with TRBJ2-2; unclear D gene. This CDR3 comprises 13 residues. Germline V gives CDR1 MNHNS, CDR2 SASEGT. Trimming took off 4 bases at V and 4 bases at J, with 7 bases between the two ends. CDR3 coding DNA: TGTGCCAGCAGTGGGTTTAGCACCGGGGAGCTGTTTTTT. Translating it yields CASSGFSTGELFF.

The J gene is TRBJ2-7, the V gene TRBV11-3; possible D gene TRBD1, 6 bases. Trimming removed 6 bases from V and 0 bases from J, with 12 bases in between. CDR1 is SGHNT, CDR2 YENEEA, per germline. This CDR3 is 14 amino acids long. CDR3 in amino acids: CASSQGQTSYEQYF. In DNA, the CDR3 is TGTGCCAGCAGTCAAGGACAGACCTCCTACGAGCAGTACTTC.

The chain employs TRBV6-1 and TRBJ1-5; D gene ambiguous. Germline V gene data show CDR1 as MNHNS and CDR2 as SASEGT. The CDR3 consists of 14 residues. V dropped 2 bases and J dropped 3 bases, with 8 bases sitting between them. In nucleotides, the CDR3 is TGTGCCAGCAGTGAAAGCGGGGACAATCAGCCCCAGCATTTT. Amino acids: CASSESGDNQPQHF.

The V gene is TRBV6-5, the J gene TRBJ1-2, with TRBD1 matching over 10 bases. Looked up from germline, CDR1 is MNHEY and CDR2 is SVGAGI. The CDR3 extends over 14 amino acids. Losses at the gene ends were 0 bases for V and 8 bases for J; bases not matched to a gene: 3. The CDR3 loop reads CASSYSGQGGGYTF. CDR3 sequence (DNA): TGTGCCAGCAGTTACTCCGGACAGGGGGGCGGCTACACCTTC.

This chain uses TRBV12-5 with TRBJ2-4; tentatively, D is TRBD1 (6 bases). Germline assignment: CDR1 LGHNT and CDR2 FRNRAP. V was shortened by 6 bases and J by 0 bases, with 12 bases between the two germline ends. The CDR3 runs to 15 residues. The CDR3 sequence is CASGSGQLAKNIQYF. Written as DNA, the CDR3 is TGTGCTAGTGGCTCTGGACAGTTAGCCAAAAACATTCAGTACTTC.

The chain combines TRBV7-9 with TRBJ1-2; tentative D call: TRBD1 (6 bases). Germline lookup yields CDR1 SEHNR and CDR2 FQNEAQ (reference sequence). The CDR3 spans 15 residues. Trimming took off 2 bases at V and 3 bases at J, with 13 bases between the two ends. The CDR3 loop reads CASSLLTGSDYGYTF. DNA of the CDR3: TGTGCCAGCAGCTTATTGACAGGCAGTGACTATGGCTACACCTTC.

This clone was counted only a few times. The chain has TRBV2 and TRBJ1-2, with D uncertain. V lost 4 bases, J lost 4 bases, and 16 bases lay in between. In germline, CDR1 is SNHLY, CDR2 FYNNEI. CDR3 length: 15 amino acids. The DNA of the CDR3 is TGTGCCAGCAGTGTTAATGAGGTAGAAACCTATGGCTACACCTTC. Residues: CASSVNEVETYGYTF. The full variable domain, completed using reference TRBV2 and TRBJ1-2, is EPEVTQTPSHQVTQMGQEVILRCVPISNHLYFYWYRQILGQKVEFLVSFYNNEISEKSEIFDDQFSVERPDGSNFTLKIRSTKLEDSAMYFCASSVNEVETYGYTFGSGTRLTVV.

The chain links TRBV6-6 to TRBJ1-5; D not resolved. The CDR3 has 16 amino acids. V dropped 5 bases and J dropped 6 bases, with 20 bases sitting between them. Germline assignment: CDR1 MNHNY and CDR2 SVGAGI (reference sequence). The CDR3 DNA reads TGTGCCAGCAGTCCGAAGACGGGTACGGTTCGTCAGCCCCAGCATTTT. It is translated as CASSPKTGTVRQPQHF.

This clone was recorded once. This rearrangement joins TRBV9 to TRBJ1-1; no firm D call. Trimming removed 4 bases from V and 5 bases from J, with 18 bases in between. Germline CDR1 is SGDLS and CDR2 is YYNGEE. CDR3 length: 15 amino acids. The CDR3 sequence: CASSQASRGGTEAFF. For the CDR3, the DNA is TGTGCCAGCAGCCAAGCATCCAGAGGCGGGACTGAAGCTTTCTTT.

DNA for the CDR3: TGTGCCAGCAGCTTGGCATCGGACAGGGCGGGCACTGAAGCTTTCTTT. Translating gives CASSLASDRAGTEAFF. V usage is TRBV5-6 and J usage is TRBJ1-1, with 8 bases lining up with TRBD1. The V segment lost 0 bases and the J segment 4 bases; nucleotides outside the gene matches: 8. Germline V gene data show CDR1 as SGHDT and CDR2 as YYEEEE. The CDR3 is made up of 16 amino acids.

This chain connects TRBV19 to TRBJ1-6, with D hard to call. With 5 bases removed from V and 9 bases from J, the gap between germline ends came to 8 bases. This CDR3 has 12 residues. CDR1 is LNHDA and CDR2 is SQIVND in the germline V gene (reference sequence). The CDR3 reads CASSLSLSPLHF. Here the CDR3 DNA reads TGTGCCAGTAGTCTATCCCTTTCACCCCTCCACTTT. The whole variable domain, filled in from reference TRBV19 and TRBJ1-6, reads DGGITQSPKYLFRKEGQNVTLSCEQNLNHDAMYWYRQDPGQGLRLIYYSQIVNDFQKGDIAEGYSVSREKKESFPLTVTSAQKNPTAFYLCASSLSLSPLHFGNGTRLTVT.

The chain uses TRBV10-2 and TRBJ1-1; tentative D call: TRBD1 (6 bases). The V gene's germline CDR1 is WSHSY and CDR2 SAAADI. V was cut by 6 bases and J by 3 bases, with 20 bases left in between. CDR3 length: 16 residues. The CDR3 DNA sequence: TGCGCCAGCAGCCGAACAAAAACAGGGCCGCACACTGAAGCTTTCTTT. As protein: CASSRTKTGPHTEAFF.

V is TRBV29-1 and J is TRBJ2-1, with TRBD1 matching over 8 bases. Germline V gene sequence: CDR1 SQVTM, CDR2 ANQGSEA. The V segment lost 6 bases and the J segment 7 bases; nucleotides outside the gene matches: 8. The CDR3 sequence is 13 residues long. The CDR3 bases are TGCAGCGTGTTATCGGACAGGGAGAATGAGCAGTTCTTC. As protein: CSVLSDRENEQFF.

This clone was seen only a few times. This chain connects TRBV21-1 to TRBJ1-3. TRBV21-1 counts as a pseudogene. There are 15 residues in the CDR3. The CDR3 nucleotides are TGTGCCAGCAGCAAGGGGGGAAGCTCTGGAAACACCATATATTTT. Translating gives CASSKGGSSGNTIYF.

With regard to this clone: The sample has other DNA sequences that encode this CDR3 too. V and J are TRBV2 and TRBJ2-7; TRBD1 agrees at 7 bases. Germline lookup yields CDR1 SNHLY and CDR2 FYNNEI. CDR3 length equals 16 residues. V lost 6 bases, J lost 4 bases, and 15 bases stayed unmatched. As DNA, the CDR3 is TGTGCCAGCAGCGAGGGGGCGGCCGGGACGGGATACGAGCAGTACTTC. Residues: CASSEGAAGTGYEQYF. The whole variable domain, filled in from reference TRBV2 and TRBJ2-7, reads EPEVTQTPSHQVTQMGQEVILRCVPISNHLYFYWYRQILGQKVEFLVSFYNNEISEKSEIFDDQFSVERPDGSNFTLKIRSTKLEDSAMYFCASSEGAAGTGYEQYFGPGTRLTVT.

The J gene is TRBJ2-3, the V gene TRBV27, with 8 bases that match TRBD1. With 4 bases clipped from V and 7 bases from J, the junction kept 7 bases outside the gene matches. Germline loops: CDR1 MNHEY, CDR2 SMNVEV (reference sequence). The CDR3 has 14 residues. CDR3 sequence reads: CASSSSRGPYTQYF. In nucleotides, the CDR3 is TGTGCCAGCAGTTCTTCCAGGGGGCCGTATACGCAGTATTTT.

The chain recombines TRBV5-6 with TRBJ2-7, with 9 bases that match TRBD1. CDR3 length: 14 amino acids. Trimming took 4 bases from V and 3 from J; bases not matched to a gene: 5. In germline, CDR1 is SGHDT, CDR2 YYEEEE. The CDR3 coding sequence is TGTGCCAGCAGCCCGGGGGACAGGGTCTACGAGCAGTACTTC. As protein: CASSPGDRVYEQYF. The entire variable domain, with the rest obtained from reference TRBV5-6 and TRBJ2-7, is as follows: DAGVTQSPTHLIKTRGQQVTLRCSPKSGHDTVSWYQQALGQGPQFIFQYYEEEERQRGNFPDRFSGHQFPNYSSELNVNALLLGDSALYLCASSPGDRVYEQYFGPGTRLTVT.

The table lists this clone with a few counts. The chain links TRBV2 to TRBJ1-4; 8 positions match TRBD1. V was clipped by 8 bases and J by 5 bases; unmatched bases: 4. In germline, CDR1 is SNHLY, CDR2 FYNNEI. The length of the CDR3 is 13 residues. The DNA of the CDR3 is TGTGCCAGCGAGGGACAGGTCAATGAAAAACTGTTTTTT. This encodes CASEGQVNEKLFF.

This chain joins TRBV5-8 and TRBJ1-6; D ambiguous. CDR1 and CDR2 (germline): SGHTS, YDEGEE. V dropped 6 bases and J dropped 9 bases, with 13 bases sitting between them. This CDR3 contains 13 residues. CDR3 protein: CASTLEGGSPLHF. The CDR3 DNA sequence: TGTGCCAGCACTTTGGAAGGCGGTTCACCCCTCCACTTT.

V is TRBV4-2 and J is TRBJ2-7; D is undetermined. The V gene's germline CDR1 is LGHNA and CDR2 YNFKEQ. The V end lost 1 base, the J end lost 0 bases, and 10 bases lay between the germline ends. The CDR3 is 15 amino acids. The CDR3 region is CASSQVGRSSYEQYF. Written as DNA, the CDR3 is TGTGCCAGCAGCCAAGTAGGTAGGAGCTCCTACGAGCAGTACTTC.

The chain links TRBV5-1 to TRBJ2-7; possible D gene TRBD1, 5 bases. CDR1 SGHRS and CDR2 YFSETQ come from the germline V gene. The CDR3 has 16 amino acids. The V end was cut by 0 bases, the J end by 0 bases, with 13 bases between. The CDR3 DNA follows: TGCGCCAGCAGCTTGGGGACCAGGGTAAGCTCCTACGAGCAGTACTTC. The encoded protein is CASSLGTRVSSYEQYF. The variable domain in full, completed from reference TRBV5-1 and TRBJ2-7, reads KAGVTQTPRYLIKTRGQQVTLSCSPISGHRSVSWYQQTPGQGLQFLFEYFSETQRNKGNFPGRFSGRQFSNSRSEMNVSTLELGDSALYLCASSLGTRVSSYEQYFGPGTRLTVT.

V and J are TRBV18 and TRBJ1-1; D unresolved. Per germline, CDR1 KGHSH and CDR2 LQKENI. The CDR3 totals 16 residues. Trimming pared 3 bases from V and 4 bases from J, leaving 18 bases between. CDR3 in amino acids: CASSPVPPSLGTEAFF. The CDR3, as DNA: TGTGCCAGCTCACCGGTACCACCTTCCCTCGGCACTGAAGCTTTCTTT.

The chain uses TRBV28 and TRBJ1-4, with TRBD1 matching over 7 bases. The germline gives CDR1 MDHEN, CDR2 SYDVKM. The CDR3 sequence is 16 residues long. The ends lost 3 bases at V and 10 bases at J; junction bases unmatched: 14. CDR3: CASSFGDDRGLGKLFF. CDR3 bases: TGTGCCAGCAGTTTTGGGGACGATAGGGGGCTCGGAAAACTGTTTTTT.

The chain employs TRBV5-1 and TRBJ1-1; no clear D gene. The V end was cut by 1 base, the J end by 6 bases, with 10 bases between. Germline lookup yields CDR1 SGHRS and CDR2 YFSETQ. The CDR3 is made up of 13 amino acids. CDR3 sequence (DNA): TGCGCCAGCAGCTTGCCGGGGATGGCTGAAGCTTTCTTT. It specifies CASSLPGMAEAFF. The variable domain in full, completed from reference TRBV5-1 and TRBJ1-1, reads KAGVTQTPRYLIKTRGQQVTLSCSPISGHRSVSWYQQTPGQGLQFLFEYFSETQRNKGNFPGRFSGRQFSNSRSEMNVSTLELGDSALYLCASSLPGMAEAFFGQGTRLTVV.